These 27 T cell receptor beta chains were all obtained from the same sample, sequenced in a study of radiotherapy plus CTLA-4 blockade in lung cancer. The assay was immunoSEQ multiplex PCR, and TCRdb's table has in-frame clones only and misses some. The table includes 85,000 to 95,000 clones, approximately 82% detected once. The sequences come from peripheral blood, collected from a patient treated with radiotherapy plus ipilimumab. These TCRs come from a human donor with non-small cell lung cancer that progressed on radiotherapy plus ipilimumab.

The V gene is TRBV2, the J gene TRBJ1-3; D is unresolved. This CDR3 is built from 13 residues. V was trimmed by 8 bases and J by 3 bases, leaving 11 bases between them. CDR1 is SNHLY and CDR2 is FYNNEI in the germline V gene. The CDR3 sequence: CASCPELGNTIYF. The CDR3 coding sequence is TGTGCCAGCTGTCCTGAACTTGGAAACACCATATATTTT.

The rearrangement links TRBV9 to TRBJ1-2; TRBD1 is a possible D gene (5 bases). Per germline, CDR1 SGDLS and CDR2 YYNGEE. This CDR3 region has 15 residues. Trimming shortened V by 3 bases and J by 4 bases, and 16 bases separated the two germline ends. As DNA, the CDR3 is TGTGCCAGCAGCGCTGAGGGGAGGGGTAGCTATGGCTACACCTTC. This gives the protein CASSAEGRGSYGYTF.

This clone has just one count. V is TRBV28 and J is TRBJ2-5; 7 bases are a match to TRBD1. V lost 6 bases and J lost 4; bases outside the gene matches: 17. Germline V gene lookup returns CDR1 MDHEN and CDR2 SYDVKM. The CDR3 sequence is 17 residues long. Here the CDR3 DNA reads TGTGCCAGCAGAGCCGTTAGGGGGCGCGTGGCTATAGAGACCCAGTACTTC. It specifies CASRAVRGRVAIETQYF.

V usage is TRBV7-9 and J usage is TRBJ2-7, with 7 bases aligning to TRBD1. The trim removed 4 bases at V and 5 bases at J, leaving 8 bases unmatched. This CDR3 is built from 14 residues. Germline V gene lookup returns CDR1 SEHNR and CDR2 FQNEAQ (reference sequence). In nucleotides, the CDR3 is TGTGCCAGCAGCTATGACAGGGAAATAGACGAGCAGTACTTC. Translating it yields CASSYDREIDEQYF.

J is TRBJ2-5 and V is TRBV4-1, with 11 bases matching TRBD2. The V and J ends lost 0 bases and 5 bases, in that order; junction bases with no gene match: 2. Germline CDR1 reads MGHRA; CDR2 reads YSYEKL. The CDR3 length is 15 residues. CDR3 DNA: TGCGCCAGCAGCCAAGACCCTAGCGGGAGGGAGACCCAGTACTTC. It codes for CASSQDPSGRETQYF.

The chain employs TRBV7-6 and TRBJ2-7; D might be TRBD1 or TRBD2, each matching 5 bases. V shed 1 base and J shed 0 bases, with 10 bases lying between them. The CDR3 runs to 15 residues. Germline V gives CDR1 SGHVS, CDR2 FNYEAQ. The CDR3 reads CASSLDQGVSYEQYF. In nucleotides, the CDR3 is TGTGCCAGCAGCTTAGATCAGGGAGTCTCCTACGAGCAGTACTTC.

The chain employs TRBV9 and TRBJ2-1; D not certain. The ends were cut back, 1 base at V and 9 bases at J, with 8 bases in the middle. From germline, CDR1 is SGDLS and CDR2 YYNGEE. The CDR3 sequence is 12 residues long. CDR3 nucleotide sequence: TGTGCCAGCAGCGTATACGGAAGTGAGCAGTTCTTC. As protein: CASSVYGSEQFF.

This chain joins TRBV6-5 and TRBJ1-1; D uncertain. This CDR3 contains 13 residues. With 2 bases removed from V and 1 base from J, the gap between germline ends came to 5 bases. Germline CDR1 reads MNHEY; CDR2 reads SVGAGI. CDR3 residues: CASSYPPNTEAFF. The CDR3 DNA is TGTGCCAGCAGTTACCCCCCGAACACTGAAGCTTTCTTT.

The chain recombines TRBV9 with TRBJ2-7; TRBD1 or TRBD2 may be the D gene (5 bases each). CDR1 is SGDLS, CDR2 YYNGEE, per germline. V gave up 5 bases and J gave up 3 bases, with 12 bases separating them. The CDR3 has 13 amino acids. Here the CDR3 reads CASSPGPDYEQYV. CDR3 in DNA: TGTGCCAGCAGTCCGGGACCTGACTACGAGCAGTACGTC.

This clone was recorded once. The chain is built from TRBV18 and TRBJ2-7; maybe TRBD1 (6 bases). V was cut by 4 bases and J by 4 bases, with 11 bases left in between. Germline V CDR1 and CDR2: KGHSH, LQKENI. The CDR3 sequence is 13 residues long. This CDR3 reads CASSRSQGYEQYF. The CDR3 DNA follows: TGTGCCAGCTCACGCTCGCAGGGGTACGAGCAGTACTTC.

This clone was seen a handful of times. The J gene is TRBJ2-2, the V gene TRBV4-1; D is unclear. V lost 0 bases, J lost 5 bases, and 7 bases lay in between. The length of the CDR3 is 14 residues. Germline CDR1 MGHRA, CDR2 YSYEKL. The CDR3 DNA sequence: TGCGCCAGCAGCCAAGAAGGGTTTACCGGGGAGCTGTTTTTT. Protein sequence: CASSQEGFTGELFF.

This clone was picked up many times. The V call is TRBV4-2, the J call TRBJ2-7; 9 nucleotides align to TRBD2. The CDR3 is 16 residues long. Per the germline V gene, CDR1 is LGHNA and CDR2 is YNFKEQ. J was trimmed by 4 bases and V by 1 base; bases with no gene match: 8. The CDR3 here is CASSQGGGRAIYEQYF. The CDR3 nucleotides are TGTGCCAGCAGCCAAGGGGGCGGGAGGGCCATTTACGAGCAGTACTTC.

The chain joins TRBV18 to TRBJ1-2; possibly TRBD1 for D (5 bases). Looked up from germline, CDR1 is KGHSH and CDR2 is LQKENI. The CDR3 runs 13 residues. V was trimmed by 4 bases and J by 9 bases, leaving 15 bases between them. CDR3 sequence: CASSQGGATSYTF. The CDR3, as DNA: TGTGCCAGCTCACAAGGAGGGGCGACGAGCTACACCTTC.

The genes are TRBV2 and TRBJ2-7; TRBD2 matches 11 bases. CDR3 length equals 17 residues. The V gene end was trimmed by 2 bases and the J gene end by 5 bases; junction bases not matched to a gene: 11. The germline V gene has CDR1 SNHLY and CDR2 FYNNEI. CDR3 sequence reads: CASSESVAGGPIDEQYF. The CDR3 DNA follows: TGTGCCAGCAGTGAAAGCGTAGCGGGAGGGCCCATCGACGAGCAGTACTTC.

In this sample, this clone turned up once. The V call is TRBV2, the J call TRBJ2-3; 11 positions match TRBD2. CDR1 is SNHLY, CDR2 FYNNEI, per germline. CDR3 size: 16 residues. The V gene end was trimmed by 3 bases and the J gene end by 0 bases; junction bases not matched to a gene: 2. CDR3 amino acids: CASSELAGGSTDTQYF. The DNA for the CDR3 is TGTGCCAGCAGTGAGCTAGCGGGAGGTAGCACAGATACGCAGTATTTT.

This rearrangement joins TRBV5-5 to TRBJ2-7, with D tentatively TRBD1 (6 bases). Germline assignment: CDR1 SGHKS and CDR2 YYEKEE (reference sequence). This CDR3 spans 15 amino acids. Trimming pared 4 bases from V and 2 bases from J, leaving 16 bases between. CDR3 nucleotide sequence: TGTGCCAGCAGCGCGTACTCGGACAGTCCCTACGAGCAGTACGTC. It specifies CASSAYSDSPYEQYV.

The chain combines TRBV7-2 with TRBJ2-7; D tentatively reads TRBD1 or TRBD2 (6 bases each). With 1 base removed from V and 5 bases from J, the gap between germline ends came to 12 bases. This CDR3 contains 14 residues. CDR1 and CDR2 from the germline V gene are SGHTA and FQGNSA. The CDR3 bases are TGTGCCAGCAGCTTAGATCCGGGGGCCAACGAGCAGTACTTC. Translated, it gives CASSLDPGANEQYF.

This chain connects TRBV5-1 to TRBJ1-3; TRBD1 aligns across 7 bases. The V gene end was trimmed by 2 bases and the J gene end by 0 bases; junction bases not matched to a gene: 5. Germline V lookup: CDR1 SGHRS, CDR2 YFSETQ. The CDR3 is 16 residues long. This CDR3 is CASSLGQAYSGNTIYF. CDR3 sequence (DNA): TGCGCCAGCAGCTTAGGACAGGCCTACTCTGGAAACACCATATATTTT. Full variable domain (rest looked up from reference TRBV5-1 and TRBJ1-3): KAGVTQTPRYLIKTRGQQVTLSCSPISGHRSVSWYQQTPGQGLQFLFEYFSETQRNKGNFPGRFSGRQFSNSRSEMNVSTLELGDSALYLCASSLGQAYSGNTIYFGEGSWLTVV.

The chain links TRBV28 to TRBJ2-3, with D possibly being TRBD1 (5 bases). The CDR3 sequence is 15 residues long. Germline values: CDR1 MDHEN, CDR2 SYDVKM. V lost 4 bases and J lost 4, with 15 bases in between. CDR3 DNA sequence: TGTGCCAGCAGTTCTCTCTTAAGACAGTCAGATACGCAGTATTTT. Translated: CASSSLLRQSDTQYF.

This clone was detected a few times. The V call is TRBV10-1, the J call TRBJ2-3; 7 bases map to TRBD1. The CDR3 is 12 residues long. Germline CDR1 is WNHNN and CDR2 is SYGVQD (reference sequence). With V trimmed by 8 bases and J by 3 bases, 2 bases remained unmatched. The CDR3 nucleotides are TGCGCCAGCCAGGGGGTAACAGATACGCAGTATTTT. Translating gives CASQGVTDTQYF.

This chain links TRBV28 with TRBJ2-1; no clear D. The length of the CDR3 is 10 residues. V was pared by 3 bases and J by 9 bases, with 3 bases between. Germline-derived CDR1 and CDR2 are MDHEN and SYDVKM. CDR3: CASSFREQFF. The CDR3 DNA follows: TGTGCCAGCAGTTTCCGTGAGCAGTTCTTC.

The chain employs TRBV4-2 and TRBJ2-4; 8 positions agree with TRBD2. In germline, CDR1 is LGHNA, CDR2 YNFKEQ. CDR3 length equals 16 residues. V lost 6 bases and J lost 3; bases outside the gene matches: 10. This chain's CDR3 is CASSSPGGFGKNIQYF. The CDR3, as DNA: TGTGCCAGCAGTTCACCGGGAGGGTTTGGCAAAAACATTCAGTACTTC.

The chain uses TRBV7-9 and TRBJ2-3; no clear D. Germline values: CDR1 SEHNR, CDR2 FQNEAQ (reference sequence). The ends were cut back, 5 bases at V and 5 bases at J, with 5 bases in the middle. The CDR3 runs 11 residues. CDR3 loop: CASSLKDTQYF. The DNA for the CDR3 is TGTGCCAGCAGCCTAAAAGATACGCAGTATTTT.

The CDR3 reads CASRPTRRNTEAFF. CDR3 coding DNA: TGTGCCAGCAGGCCGACGCGGAGGAACACTGAAGCTTTCTTT. The rearrangement joins TRBV2 to TRBJ1-1, with no clear D. The CDR3 is made up of 14 amino acids. Germline values: CDR1 SNHLY, CDR2 FYNNEI. Trimming stripped 6 bases from V and 1 base from J, with 12 bases between.

The V and J genes are TRBV30 and TRBJ2-1, with 11 positions matching TRBD2. V lost 4 bases and J lost 8; bases outside the gene matches: 13. From germline, CDR1 is GTSNPN and CDR2 SVGIG (reference sequence). The CDR3 totals 16 residues. CDR3 bases: TGTGCCTGGACCACCCGGACTAGCGGGTGGGAGGATGAGCAGTTCTTC. It codes for CAWTTRTSGWEDEQFF.

V is TRBV5-1 and J is TRBJ2-1, with D perhaps TRBD1 (5 bases). Germline loops: CDR1 SGHRS, CDR2 YFSETQ. V lost 3 bases to trimming and J lost 5 bases, with 9 bases between them. This CDR3 has 13 amino acids. The CDR3 nucleotides are TGCGCCAGCAGCTCGACAGTAAACAATGAGCAGTTCTTC. This translates into CASSSTVNNEQFF.

This chain joins TRBV27 and TRBJ2-1; D not resolved. With 5 bases removed from V and 7 bases from J, the gap between germline ends came to 9 bases. CDR1 MNHEY and CDR2 SMNVEV come from the germline V gene (reference sequence). The CDR3 is 12 amino acids. For the CDR3, the DNA is TGTGCCAGCAGTCCCGGCCCGAATGAGCAGTTCTTC. This translates into CASSPGPNEQFF.